This T cell receptor beta chain was observed in a study of long-term antiretroviral therapy in people with HIV. This CDR3 contains 17 residues. V lost 1 base to trimming and J lost 0 bases, with 12 bases between them. CDR1 and CDR2 (germline): KGHSH, LQKENI. A v3.0 immunoSEQ assay was performed at survey level. Clones were sequenced by immunoSEQ multiplex PCR, and TCRdb holds only the in-frame ones, with some missing. The repertoire has around 30,000 clones, roughly 85% of them found once; the top ten carry less than 5.5%. About this clone itself: What it recognizes is unknown.

Notes on the study in general: Possibly under older ART regimens, blood was drawn between about 2003 and 2018. At every time point, clones expanded before ART dominated the repertoire. On ART adherence, viral resistance or therapy changes, no data were available.

The clonotype was recovered from a man younger than 35 with HIV. The gene calls are TRBV18 and TRBJ2-2, with D tentatively TRBD1 (5 bases). Sequences were derived from unsorted PBMCs, sampled around 3.3 years after starting antiretroviral therapy. CDR3 sequence (DNA): TGTGCCAGCTCACCACAGGCAGGGCCCTCGAACACCGGGGAGCTGTTTTTT. Protein product: CASSPQAGPSNTGELFF. The whole variable domain, filled in from reference TRBV18 and TRBJ2-2, reads NAGVMQNPRHLVRRRGQEARLRCSPMKGHSHVYWYRQLPEEGLKFMVYLQKENIIDESGMPKERFSAEFPKEGPSILRIQQVVRGDSAAYFCASSPQAGPSNTGELFFGEGSRLTVL.